Following are 27 T cell receptor beta chains from one sample sequenced in a study of cytomegalovirus exposure and HLA in healthy donors. PCR employed 60 Vbeta and 13 Jbeta primers. Clones were sequenced by immunoSEQ multiplex PCR, and TCRdb holds only the in-frame ones, with some missing. The data show about 130,000 clones, with 80% seen just once and 1% held by the top ten. What was sequenced was PBMCs. Receptors originate from a man in his forties or fifties in good health and CMV-seronegative.

This clone showed up just once. The rearrangement uses TRBV6-1 and TRBJ1-5, with a weak D call TRBD1 (5 bases). With 2 bases removed from V and 0 bases from J, the gap between germline ends came to 14 bases. CDR3 length: 17 residues. Germline lookup yields CDR1 MNHNS and CDR2 SASEGT. CDR3 loop: CASSELPGGHSNQPQHF. The CDR3 DNA sequence: TGTGCCAGCAGTGAACTTCCCGGGGGTCATAGCAATCAGCCCCAGCATTTT.

The V call is TRBV5-1, the J call TRBJ2-7; TRBD1 aligns across 11 bases. This CDR3 spans 15 amino acids. Germline V CDR1 and CDR2: SGHRS, YFSETQ. V lost 4 bases and J lost 2; bases outside the gene matches: 5. The CDR3 region is CASSPRTGGAYEQYF. CDR3 nucleotides: TGCGCCAGCAGCCCTAGGACAGGGGGCGCCTACGAGCAGTACTTC.

The gene calls are TRBV10-3 and TRBJ2-5; 9 nucleotides line up with TRBD1. Trimming at V came to 5 bases and at J to 2 bases, leaving 9 bases not matched to a gene. Germline V CDR1 and CDR2: ENHRY, SYGVKD. CDR3 length equals 16 residues. The CDR3 DNA reads TGTGCCATCAGTAGTACAGGGGGCCAACTACAAGAGACCCAGTACTTC. It codes for CAISSTGGQLQETQYF.

The rearrangement uses TRBV5-4 and TRBJ2-7; D remains unclear. There are 15 residues in the CDR3. Germline loops: CDR1 SGHNT, CDR2 YYREEE (reference sequence). Trimming shortened V by 0 bases and J by 1 base, and 11 bases separated the two germline ends. CDR3 coding DNA: TGTGCCAGCAGCTTGGCTGTGACTTCTTCCTACGAGCAGTACTTC. It yields the protein CASSLAVTSSYEQYF.

This chain connects TRBV14 to TRBJ2-1, with 13 positions matching TRBD2. Germline V gene sequence: CDR1 SGHDN, CDR2 FVKESK. Losses at the gene ends were 4 bases for V and 3 bases for J; bases not matched to a gene: 6. The CDR3 covers 17 residues. CDR3 sequence (DNA): TGTGCCAGCAGCCCGTGGACTAGCGGGAGCCACTACAATGAGCAGTTCTTC. Translation gives CASSPWTSGSHYNEQFF.

This chain joins TRBV5-1 and TRBJ1-2; 9 bases match TRBD1. The trim removed 4 bases at V and 4 bases at J, leaving 5 bases unmatched. Germline V lookup: CDR1 SGHRS, CDR2 YFSETQ. CDR3 length: 14 amino acids. CDR3 bases: TGCGCCAGCAGCGAGGGACAGGGCGGCTATGGCTACACCTTC. Its protein product is CASSEGQGGYGYTF.

The CDR3 coding sequence is TGTGCCTGGAGTGTAAGCAGGGGAGAGACCCAGTACTTC. This gives the protein CAWSVSRGETQYF. The chain recombines TRBV30 with TRBJ2-5, with D possibly matching TRBD1 (6 bases). The CDR3 covers 13 residues. Trimming removed 0 bases from V and 4 bases from J, with 9 bases in between. Germline lookup yields CDR1 GTSNPN and CDR2 SVGIG (reference sequence).

This clone was seen a few times. This chain connects TRBV6-1 to TRBJ2-7; 10 bases are shared with TRBD1. V lost 5 bases, J lost 3 bases, and 1 base stayed unmatched. The CDR3 extends over 13 amino acids. Germline V gene lookup returns CDR1 MNHNS and CDR2 SASEGT. CDR3 amino acids: CASSRDRGYEQYF. Here the CDR3 DNA reads TGTGCCAGCAGTAGGGACAGGGGCTACGAGCAGTACTTC.

Note on this clone: Germline is not matched at one junction end, which may reflect a read error. The chain combines TRBV6-5 with TRBJ2-3; TRBD2 is a possible D gene (5 bases). This CDR3 is 14 amino acids long. Germline assignment: CDR1 MNHEY and CDR2 SVGAGI. The CDR3 bases are TGTGCCAGCAGAATCGGGGTTAGCACAGATGCGCAGTATTTT. It is translated as CASRIGVSTDAQYF.

The rearrangement joins TRBV5-4 to TRBJ2-7; TRBD2 matches 15 bases. The CDR3 spans 15 residues. The trim removed 4 bases at V and 6 bases at J, leaving 5 bases unmatched. CDR1 is SGHNT, CDR2 YYREEE, per germline (reference sequence). The CDR3 protein is CASSAGLAGGVEQYF. CDR3 sequence (DNA): TGTGCCAGCAGCGCTGGACTAGCGGGGGGGGTCGAGCAGTACTTC.

V usage is TRBV5-1 and J usage is TRBJ2-1, with TRBD1 as a possible D gene (6 bases). The CDR3 runs to 14 residues. Trimming shortened V by 4 bases and J by 5 bases, and 13 bases separated the two germline ends. Germline V gene lookup returns CDR1 SGHRS and CDR2 YFSETQ. CDR3 nucleotide sequence: TGCGCCAGCAGCGGAAACACAGGGAACAATGAGCAGTTCTTC. As protein: CASSGNTGNNEQFF. The variable domain in full, completed from reference TRBV5-1 and TRBJ2-1, reads KAGVTQTPRYLIKTRGQQVTLSCSPISGHRSVSWYQQTPGQGLQFLFEYFSETQRNKGNFPGRFSGRQFSNSRSEMNVSTLELGDSALYLCASSGNTGNNEQFFGPGTRLTVL.

This chain links TRBV6-1 with TRBJ2-5; D perhaps matches TRBD1 (5 bases). The J call may not be correct, given that the DNA end is closer to TRBJ2-7. The germline CDR1 and CDR2 sequences are MNHNS and SASEGT. The CDR3 is 15 residues long. Here the CDR3 reads CASSEGQGSSYEQYF. In nucleotides, the CDR3 is TGTGCCAGCAGTGAAGGGCAGGGAAGCTCCTACGAGCAGTACTTC.

The genes are TRBV1 and TRBJ1-2. TRBV1 is marked as a pseudogene. This CDR3 has 10 amino acids. DNA for the CDR3: TGCACCGGCCCCGAGGGCGGCTACACCTTC. The encoded protein is CTGPEGGYTF.

The chain is built from TRBV2 and TRBJ2-2; 8 bases map to TRBD1. Germline trimming cut 6 bases from V and 4 bases from J; bases unmatched to any gene: 7. The length of the CDR3 is 15 residues. The germline V gene encodes CDR1 SNHLY and CDR2 FYNNEI. As DNA, the CDR3 is TGTGCCAGCAGCGCCCAGGGGGCGGTCACCGGGGAGCTGTTTTTT. Residues: CASSAQGAVTGELFF.

This chain joins TRBV30 and TRBJ2-7; TRBD1 matches at 7 bases. The CDR3 has 15 residues. The germline V gene encodes CDR1 GTSNPN and CDR2 SVGIG (reference sequence). Germline trimming cut 4 bases from V and 0 bases from J; bases unmatched to any gene: 9. The CDR3 here is CAWTPTGVSSYEQYF. The CDR3 bases are TGTGCCTGGACCCCTACAGGGGTAAGCTCCTACGAGCAGTACTTC.

The V call is TRBV7-2, the J call TRBJ2-7; the match to TRBD1 covers 8 bases. With V trimmed by 5 bases and J by 3 bases, 9 bases remained unmatched. The CDR3 runs to 15 residues. Germline lookup yields CDR1 SGHTA and CDR2 FQGNSA. The chain's CDR3 is CASSPGQGVLYEQYF. For the CDR3, the DNA is TGTGCCAGCAGCCCTGGACAGGGCGTCCTCTACGAGCAGTACTTC.

This clone was observed a handful of times. The chain couples TRBV19 to TRBJ2-2; D is possibly TRBD1 (5 bases). There are 13 residues in the CDR3. Trimming took off 5 bases at V and 8 bases at J, with 12 bases between the two ends. Germline CDR1 is LNHDA and CDR2 is SQIVND (reference sequence). The CDR3 sequence: CASSPTRQGELFF. The CDR3 nucleotides are TGTGCCAGTAGTCCCACAAGACAGGGGGAGCTGTTTTTT.

The chain has TRBV19 and TRBJ2-7; 8 nucleotides agree with TRBD2. CDR1 is LNHDA, CDR2 SQIVND, per germline (reference sequence). V was pared by 3 bases and J by 4 bases, with 11 bases of the junction left unmatched. CDR3 size: 16 residues. CDR3 DNA sequence: TGTGCCAGTAGTATCGTTTGGGCGGGGGGTCCTTACGAGCAGTACTTC. It specifies CASSIVWAGGPYEQYF.

V is TRBV7-7 and J is TRBJ2-7, with 7 bases fitting TRBD1. The J segment lost 4 bases and the V segment lost 5 bases, leaving 8 bases of the junction unmatched. Germline V gives CDR1 SSHAT, CDR2 FNYEAQ (reference sequence). The CDR3 is 14 residues long. The CDR3 protein is CASSPRQGIYEQYF. CDR3 DNA: TGTGCCAGCAGCCCCCGACAGGGTATATACGAGCAGTACTTC.

This chain joins TRBV6-5 and TRBJ2-1, with a tentative D call TRBD2 (5 bases). Between the trimmed V and J ends, which lost 8 bases and 0 bases, there was a span of 14 bases. Germline CDR1 is MNHEY and CDR2 is SVGAGI. The CDR3 spans 15 residues. CDR3 region: CASGRAVSSYNEQFF. In DNA form, the CDR3 reads TGTGCCAGCGGAAGAGCGGTCAGCTCCTACAATGAGCAGTTCTTC.

The chain links TRBV4-1 to TRBJ2-3, with D possibly TRBD2 on 6 matching bases. Germline CDR1 is MGHRA and CDR2 is YSYEKL. Deletions cut 0 bases from V and 3 bases from J, with 13 bases between. CDR3 length equals 16 residues. CDR3 sequence: CASSQELGGKTDTQYF. DNA for the CDR3: TGCGCCAGCAGCCAAGAGTTGGGCGGGAAAACAGATACGCAGTATTTT.

The chain employs TRBV30 and TRBJ1-6, with D hard to call. Germline values: CDR1 GTSNPN, CDR2 SVGIG (reference sequence). Trimming pared 3 bases from V and 5 bases from J, leaving 17 bases between. The CDR3 is made up of 16 amino acids. CDR3 region: CAWSAPGAFHNSPLHF. The CDR3 coding sequence is TGTGCCTGGAGCGCCCCAGGCGCGTTCCATAATTCACCCCTCCACTTT.

This clone has just one count. The rearrangement uses TRBV28 and TRBJ2-7; TRBD2 aligns across 9 bases. Germline CDR1 reads MDHEN; CDR2 reads SYDVKM. The V segment lost 1 base and the J segment 6 bases; nucleotides outside the gene matches: 4. CDR3 length equals 14 residues. This chain's CDR3 is CASSLSGGGGEQYF. The CDR3 nucleotides are TGTGCCAGCAGTTTATCAGGCGGGGGGGGCGAGCAGTACTTC.

J is TRBJ2-6 and V is TRBV29-1; 10 bases match TRBD1. The CDR3 totals 16 residues. In germline, CDR1 is SQVTM, CDR2 ANQGSEA. The ends lost 7 bases at V and 0 bases at J; junction bases unmatched: 6. CDR3 DNA: TGCAGCGCTGGGACAGGGGCCCCCTCTGGGGCCAACGTCCTGACTTTC. The encoded protein is CSAGTGAPSGANVLTF. The full variable domain, completed using reference TRBV29-1 and TRBJ2-6, is SAVISQKPSRDICQRGTSLTIQCQVDSQVTMMFWYRQQPGQSLTLIATANQGSEATYESGFVIDKFPISRPNLTFSTLTVSNMSPEDSSIYLCSAGTGAPSGANVLTFGAGSRLTVL.

The chain recombines TRBV4-2 with TRBJ2-1, with 9 bases aligning to TRBD2. This CDR3 spans 16 amino acids. The J segment lost 3 bases and the V segment lost 3 bases, leaving 6 bases of the junction unmatched. From germline, CDR1 is LGHNA and CDR2 YNFKEQ. CDR3 in amino acids: CASSQGLAQLYNEQFF. The CDR3 nucleotides read TGTGCCAGCAGCCAGGGACTAGCCCAACTCTACAATGAGCAGTTCTTC.

The CDR3 bases are TGTGCCATCAGGAATAGCGGGGGGACAGATACGCAGTATTTT. Translating it yields CAIRNSGGTDTQYF. The chain combines TRBV10-3 with TRBJ2-3; 10 bases fit TRBD2. Germline V CDR1 and CDR2: ENHRY, SYGVKD. The CDR3 sequence is 14 residues long. With V trimmed by 6 bases and J by 3 bases, 3 bases remained unmatched.

About this clone: The identical CDR3 is also encoded by other nucleotide sequences in the sample. The chain combines TRBV7-2 with TRBJ1-2; 9 bases match TRBD1. Germline lookup yields CDR1 SGHTA and CDR2 FQGNSA. The V and J ends lost 5 bases and 5 bases, in that order; junction bases with no gene match: 6. The CDR3 sequence is 14 residues long. DNA of the CDR3: TGTGCCAGCAGCCCCGGGACAGGGTTATATGGCTACACCTTC. Translation: CASSPGTGLYGYTF.